This T cell receptor beta chain was captured in a study of T cells after posttransplantation cyclophosphamide. Study-level points and caveats: Donor-recipient repertoire similarity was low at 1-2 months, rising over year one. Recipient CMV seropositivity and CMV reactivation strongly tracked TRB clonality.

Method: immunoSEQ multiplex PCR; TCRdb's copy keeps in-frame clones and lacks some. The specimen has around 7,000 clones, none found just once. The J segment lost 10 bases and the V segment lost 8 bases, leaving 4 bases of the junction unmatched. In germline, CDR1 is SNHLY, CDR2 FYNNEI. The CDR3 is made up of 12 amino acids. Treatment was busulfan-fludarabine conditioning, a marrow graft, and cyclophosphamide on days +3 and +4. In its sample, this clone was seen many times. Its antigen remains unidentified. This TCR was recovered from a male patient between 25 and 40 years old who received an allogeneic stem cell transplant from an unrelated donor, was CMV-positive, and had acute and chronic GVHD. Some T cells could come from the graft donor. This sample comprised PBMCs, obtained after an allogeneic stem cell transplant with post-transplant cyclophosphamide. The chain has TRBV2 and TRBJ1-6; TRBD1 matches at 8 bases. CDR3 DNA: TGTGCCAGCGGTGGACAGGGCTCACCCCTCCACTTT. It encodes CASGGQGSPLHF.